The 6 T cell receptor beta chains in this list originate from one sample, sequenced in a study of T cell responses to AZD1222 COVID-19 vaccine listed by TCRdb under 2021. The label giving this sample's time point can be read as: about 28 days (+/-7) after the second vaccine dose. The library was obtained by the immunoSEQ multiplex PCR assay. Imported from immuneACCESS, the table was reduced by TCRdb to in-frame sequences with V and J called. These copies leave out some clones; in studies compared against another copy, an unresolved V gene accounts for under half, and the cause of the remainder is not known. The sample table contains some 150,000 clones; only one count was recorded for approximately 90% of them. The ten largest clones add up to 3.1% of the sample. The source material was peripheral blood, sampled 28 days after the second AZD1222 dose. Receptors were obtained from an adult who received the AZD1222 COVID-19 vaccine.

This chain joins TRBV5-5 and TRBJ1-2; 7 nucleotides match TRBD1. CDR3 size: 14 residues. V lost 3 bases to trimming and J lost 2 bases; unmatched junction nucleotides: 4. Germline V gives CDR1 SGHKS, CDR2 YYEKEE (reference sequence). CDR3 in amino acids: CASSSQGQNYGYTF. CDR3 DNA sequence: TGTGCCAGCAGCTCGCAGGGACAGAACTATGGCTACACCTTC.

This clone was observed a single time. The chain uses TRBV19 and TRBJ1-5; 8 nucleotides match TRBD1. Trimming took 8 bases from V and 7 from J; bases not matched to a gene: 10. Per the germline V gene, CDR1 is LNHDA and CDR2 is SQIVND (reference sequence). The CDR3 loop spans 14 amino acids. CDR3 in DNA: TGTGCCAGTTCAAACCAGGGGGCGGGACAGCCCCAGCATTTT. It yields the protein CASSNQGAGQPQHF.

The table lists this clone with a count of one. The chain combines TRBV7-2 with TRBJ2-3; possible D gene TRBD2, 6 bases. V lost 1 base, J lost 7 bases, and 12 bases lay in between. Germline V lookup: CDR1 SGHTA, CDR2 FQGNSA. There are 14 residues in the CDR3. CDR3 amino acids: CASSLDGGTNTQYF. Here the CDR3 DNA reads TGTGCCAGCAGCTTAGACGGGGGAACGAATACGCAGTATTTT.

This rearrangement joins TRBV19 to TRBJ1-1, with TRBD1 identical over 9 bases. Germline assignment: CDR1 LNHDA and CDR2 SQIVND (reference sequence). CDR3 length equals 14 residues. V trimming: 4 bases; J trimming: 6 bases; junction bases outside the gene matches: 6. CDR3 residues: CASSTLQGAAEAFF. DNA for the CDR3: TGTGCCAGTAGTACCTTACAGGGGGCAGCTGAAGCTTTCTTT.

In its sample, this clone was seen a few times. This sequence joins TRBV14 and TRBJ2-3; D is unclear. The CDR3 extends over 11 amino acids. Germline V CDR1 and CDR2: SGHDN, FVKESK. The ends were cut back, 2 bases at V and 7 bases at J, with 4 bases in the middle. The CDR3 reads CASSQMNTQYF. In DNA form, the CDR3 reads TGTGCCAGCAGCCAAATGAATACGCAGTATTTT.

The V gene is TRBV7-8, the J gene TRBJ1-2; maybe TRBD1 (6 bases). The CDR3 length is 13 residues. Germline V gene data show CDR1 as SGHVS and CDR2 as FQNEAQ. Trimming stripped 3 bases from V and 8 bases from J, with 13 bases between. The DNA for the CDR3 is TGTGCCAGCAGCTTCCTACAGGGAGAGGGCTACACCTTC. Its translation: CASSFLQGEGYTF.